This entry features one T cell receptor beta chain sequence. This clonotype came up a few times. This receptor's antigen is unknown. There are no base qualities to consult, and no much larger clone falls within one base. Libraries were constructed by PCR. At the Johns Hopkins FTIC core, DNA from the cultured CD4+ T cells underwent TCR sequencing with the Oncomine TCR Beta short-read assay. Genomic DNA was extracted from the cultured CD4+ T cells with the QIAamp micro DNA kit. Oncomine TCR Beta libraries made from cultured CD4+ T cells were pooled using unique dual indexes and sequenced on an Illumina iSeq 100. The paper's processing steps were these. Non-productive sequences were removed, and CDR3s that did not start with C, did not end with F or W, or were shorter than 7 amino acids were discarded. The MANAFEST web application identified antigen-specific clonotypes by comparing peptide-stimulated wells against reference wells and other culture wells. Positive clones required FDR below 0.05, an odds ratio above 5, and productive frequency above 0.1% in at least two of three replicate wells. Clonotypes that were significantly expanded in both SARS-CoV-2 spike wells and at least one common cold coronavirus spike condition were defined as cross-reactive. Similarity between CDR3 sequences was evaluated in R version 3.6.1 using Levenshtein distances (stringdist) and unrooted phylogenetic trees (ape). TCRdb trimmed the raw reads at Q25, called clones with MiXCR and kept productive beta chains. Identical CDR3 proteins give one entry, which carries the most common genes and DNA. TCRdb assigned the V and J calls; the authors' analysis was not used. Here the sample has approximately 7,000 distinct CDR3 sequences; around 41% occur a single time. The top ten hold under 35% of the sample.

The sample originates from a study of vaccination and CD4 T cells after COVID-19 (dated by TCRdb to the early 2020s). With regard to the full study: In the convalescent cohort there were six males and four females, among whom were two Hispanic individuals, seven Caucasians, two Asians and one multiracial person. Control cultures used a CEFX viral epitope pool as positive control, an HIV-1 Nef peptide pool as negative control, or no peptide. Post-COVID blood samples from convalescent patients were collected a median of roughly 100 days after diagnosis, with a range of 35 to 161 days. For stimulating the cultures, overlapping spike peptide pools were used, derived from SARS-CoV-2 as well as from the common cold coronaviruses HCoV-NL63, HCoV-OC43 and HCoV-229E. Participants got two doses of the Pfizer-BioNTech BNT162b2 vaccine (n=8) or two doses of the Moderna mRNA-1273 vaccine (n=2). An earlier paper using these donors assessed, at the TCR clonotype level, memory CD4+ T cell crossreactivity between SARS-CoV-2 and common cold coronavirus spike proteins. Post-vaccine blood samples were obtained a median of approximately 74 days after the second vaccine dose, with a range of about 12 to 241 days. In roughly 10 COVID-19 convalescent patients and a handful of infection-naive healthy vaccine recipients, the spike-specific CD4+ TCR repertoire before mRNA vaccination was compared with the repertoire after mRNA vaccination. What the work shows at the level of the full study, not this receptor alone: In convalescent patients, a median roughly 83% of post-vaccine SARS-CoV-2-reactive clones were detected only after vaccination, and vaccine-specific priming was suggested by this finding. Only a relatively small number of convalescent patients were included in the study, and early timepoints following natural infection were not analyzed. Although the median number of SARS-CoV-2-reactive clonotypes went up from around 20 after infection to 38 after vaccination, the increase was not significant. Of the vaccine-specific clones found in convalescent patients, nearly all (304 of 307) were mono-reactive for SARS-CoV-2 spike instead of being cross-reactive with common cold coronaviruses.

According to the germline V gene, CDR1 reads SNHLY and CDR2 reads FYNNEI. V sheds 4 bases and J sheds 2 bases, leaving 12 bases between their ends. Including cysteine and phenylalanine, the CDR3 has 15 amino acids. Solely the CDR3 DNA is kept, with 45 bases framed from the first base. The treatment or condition label on this specimen signifies: approximately nine-day PBMC culture with coronavirus spike peptide pools or control peptides (ViraFEST assay). CD4+ T cells from unexposed donors were collected before the COVID-19 pandemic (2011-2018). To expand antigen-specific T cells with peptide pools and then pick out the expanded clonotypes through TCR sequencing, the study relied on the ViraFEST assay. Around 2 million PBMCs per well were cultured in IMDM with approximately 5% human AB serum and around 10 IU/ml IL-2, plus 10 ug/ml peptide pools. On days 3 and 7, half of the culture medium was replaced with fresh IL-2-containing medium. CD4+ T cells were isolated after around 9 days of culture through negative selection using the EasySep CD4+ T cell isolation kit. Unexposed donor CD4+ T cells were tested for reactivity to SARS-CoV-2 S and N and four common cold coronavirus spike pools, as cell number allowed. Ficoll-Paque Plus gradient centrifugation was used to isolate PBMCs from whole blood, and the isolated PBMCs were then either used fresh or cryopreserved at -140C. In general, triplicate wells were set up for every culture condition. Leukapheresis product for the unexposed donors was purchased commercially.

This TCR was sampled from a human donor in good health. The sequencing input was CD4+ T cells from blood, cultured in vitro. The chain joins TRBV2 to TRBJ1-5; the D gene lacks a confident call. The CDR3 region has the sequence CASSVTYSGNQPQHF. The nucleotide sequence reads as follows: TGTGCCAGCAGTGTAACGTACTCGGGCAATCAGCCCCAGCATTTT.